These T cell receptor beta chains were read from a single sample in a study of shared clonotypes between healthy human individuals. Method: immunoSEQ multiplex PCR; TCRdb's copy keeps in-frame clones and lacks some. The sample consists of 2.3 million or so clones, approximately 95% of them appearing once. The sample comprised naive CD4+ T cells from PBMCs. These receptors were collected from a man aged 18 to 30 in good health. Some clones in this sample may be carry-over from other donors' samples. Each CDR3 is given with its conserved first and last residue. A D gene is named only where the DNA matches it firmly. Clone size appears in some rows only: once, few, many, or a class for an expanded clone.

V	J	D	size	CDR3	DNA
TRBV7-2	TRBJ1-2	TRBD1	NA	CASSNRQGAGYGYTF	TGTGCCAGCAGCAATCGACAGGGGGCTGGCTATGGCTACACCTTC
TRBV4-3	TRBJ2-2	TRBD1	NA	CASSQPDRGEGELFF	TGCGCCAGCAGCCAACCCGACAGGGGGGAAGGGGAGCTGTTTTTT
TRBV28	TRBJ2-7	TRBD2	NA	CASSLGGRSYEQYF	TGTGCCAGCAGTTTAGGCGGGAGATCCTACGAGCAGTACTTC
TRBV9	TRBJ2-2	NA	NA	CASSVVVLANTGELFF	TGTGCCAGCAGCGTAGTAGTTTTAGCGAACACCGGGGAGCTGTTTTTT
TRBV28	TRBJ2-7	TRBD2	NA	CASSLVSGRGEQYF	TGTGCCAGCAGTTTGGTTAGCGGGAGAGGAGAGCAGTACTTC
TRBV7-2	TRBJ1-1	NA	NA	CASSARTALNTEAFF	TGTGCCAGCAGCGCCCGGACAGCCCTGAACACTGAAGCTTTCTTT
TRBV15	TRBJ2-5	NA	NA	CATRPQGSQETQYF	TGTGCCACCAGACCACAGGGATCCCAAGAGACCCAGTACTTC
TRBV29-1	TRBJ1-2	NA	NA	CSVERGQDYGYTF	TGCAGCGTTGAACGGGGGCAGGACTATGGCTACACCTTC
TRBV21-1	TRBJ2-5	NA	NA	CASWTVRETQYF	TGTGCCAGCTGGACGGTCCGAGAGACCCAGTACTTC
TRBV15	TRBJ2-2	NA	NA	CATSRAGSELFF	TGTGCCACCAGCAGAGCCGGGAGCGAGCTGTTTTTT
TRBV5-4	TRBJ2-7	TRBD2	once	CASSVSGTRSYEQYF	TGTGCCAGCAGCGTATCCGGGACTAGATCCTACGAGCAGTACTTC
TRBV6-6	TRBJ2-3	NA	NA	CASSDLYAAQYF	TGTGCCAGCAGTGACCTCTACGCGGCGCAGTATTTT
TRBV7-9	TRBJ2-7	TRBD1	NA	CASSFGTGGPFYEQYF	TGTGCCAGCAGCTTTGGGACAGGGGGGCCCTTCTACGAGCAGTACTTC
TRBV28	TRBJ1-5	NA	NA	CASSLRGRGANQPQHF	TGTGCCAGCAGTTTAAGGGGACGGGGAGCTAATCAGCCCCAGCATTTT
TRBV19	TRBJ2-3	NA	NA	CASSMVSGVGTDTQYF	TGTGCCAGTAGTATGGTTAGTGGGGTGGGCACAGATACGCAGTATTTT
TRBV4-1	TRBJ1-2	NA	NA	CASSPRDSANYGYTF	TGCGCCAGCAGCCCACGGGATAGCGCTAACTATGGCTACACCTTC
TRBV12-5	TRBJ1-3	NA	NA	CASGYTGGNTIYF	TGTGCTAGTGGTTACACAGGGGGAAACACCATATATTTT
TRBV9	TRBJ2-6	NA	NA	CASSVQGSGANVLTF	TGTGCCAGCAGCGTACAGGGAAGTGGGGCCAACGTCCTGACTTTC
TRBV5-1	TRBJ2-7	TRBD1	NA	CASSRSSGTVNLYEQYF	TGCGCCAGCAGCCGGAGCTCCGGGACAGTCAATCTCTACGAGCAGTACTTC
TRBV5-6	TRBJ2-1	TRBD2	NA	CASSLDGTSGTHEQFF	TGTGCCAGCAGCTTGGACGGGACTAGCGGGACCCATGAGCAGTTCTTC
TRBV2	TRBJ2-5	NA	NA	CASSEGRPYQETQYF	TGTGCCAGCAGTGAAGGTCGCCCGTACCAAGAGACCCAGTACTTC
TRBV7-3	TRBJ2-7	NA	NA	CASSQDSLSREQYF	TGTGCCAGCAGCCAGGACAGCCTATCCCGAGAGCAGTACTTC
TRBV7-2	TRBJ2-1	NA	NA	CASSPSVTIRNEQFF	TGTGCCAGCAGCCCCTCTGTGACCATAAGGAATGAGCAGTTCTTC
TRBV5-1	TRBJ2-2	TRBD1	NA	CASSLGTGGTGELFF	TGCGCCAGCAGCTTGGGGACAGGGGGAACCGGGGAGCTGTTTTTT
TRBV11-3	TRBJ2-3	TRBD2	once	CASSLGGTSGTDTQYF	TGTGCCAGCAGCTTAGGGGGGACTAGCGGCACAGATACGCAGTATTTT
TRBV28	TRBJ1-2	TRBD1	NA	CASNTHGQGPGYTF	TGTGCCAGCAACACTCACGGACAGGGGCCCGGCTACACCTTC
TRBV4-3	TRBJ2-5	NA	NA	CASSQDWGLETQYF	TGCGCCAGCAGCCAAGATTGGGGGCTGGAGACCCAGTACTTC
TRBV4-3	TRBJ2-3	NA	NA	CASSQDFRGFYTDTQYF	TGCGCCAGCAGCCAAGATTTTCGGGGCTTCTACACAGATACGCAGTATTTT
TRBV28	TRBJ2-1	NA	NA	CASRKPQGRNEQFF	TGTGCCAGCCGGAAACCCCAGGGGCGGAATGAGCAGTTCTTC
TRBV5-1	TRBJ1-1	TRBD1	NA	CASSFLTGGSEAFF	TGCGCCAGCAGCTTCTTGACAGGGGGCTCTGAAGCTTTCTTT
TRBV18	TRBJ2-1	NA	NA	CASRAISYNEQFF	TGTGCCAGCCGGGCGATCTCCTACAATGAGCAGTTCTTC
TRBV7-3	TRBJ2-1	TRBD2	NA	CASSLTSGRTAYNEQFF	TGTGCCAGCAGCTTAACTAGCGGGAGGACAGCCTACAATGAGCAGTTCTTC
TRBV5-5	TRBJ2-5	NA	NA	CASSLGTSQETQYF	TGTGCCAGCAGCTTAGGGACATCCCAAGAGACCCAGTACTTC